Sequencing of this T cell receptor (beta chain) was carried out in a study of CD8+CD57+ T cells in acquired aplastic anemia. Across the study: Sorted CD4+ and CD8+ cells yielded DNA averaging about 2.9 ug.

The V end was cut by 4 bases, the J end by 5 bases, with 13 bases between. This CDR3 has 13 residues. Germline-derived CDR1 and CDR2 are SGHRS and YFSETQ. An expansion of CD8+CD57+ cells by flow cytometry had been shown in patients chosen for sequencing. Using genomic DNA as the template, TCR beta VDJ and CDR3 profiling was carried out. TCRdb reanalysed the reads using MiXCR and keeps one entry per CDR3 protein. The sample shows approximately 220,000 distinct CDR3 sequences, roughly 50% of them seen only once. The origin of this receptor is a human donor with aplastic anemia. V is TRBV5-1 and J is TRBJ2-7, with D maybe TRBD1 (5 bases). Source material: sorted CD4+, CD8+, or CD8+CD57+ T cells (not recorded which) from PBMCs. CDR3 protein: CASSHSGSHEQYF. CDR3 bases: TGCGCCAGCAGCCATTCAGGGTCCCACGAGCAGTACTTC.